The clone carrying this T cell receptor beta chain was counted only a few times. As yet, its antigen is unknown. The CDR3 runs to 12 residues. V lost 3 bases and J 8 bases, leaving 10 bases between the germline ends. CDR1 MGHDK and CDR2 SYGVNS come from the germline V gene. This sample was included in a study of regulatory T cells in long-lasting Graves disease. Study as a whole: The term persistent Graves' disease signified upward of 5 years on antithyroid drugs with positive TSH receptor antibodies. Study-level findings and limits: Favored gene segments in persistent disease were TRBV28, TRBJ1-2 and TRBJ2-5.

As to time point: persistent/refractory GD, antithyroid drugs over 5 years with positive TRAb. RNA extracted from PBMCs served as the sequencing template. From an endocrinology department in Xi'an, China, came the patients. The TCR beta library used iRepertoire HTBI primers with Arm-PCR amplification of CDR3. TCRdb called the multiplex PCR reads again in MiXCR, with one record for every CDR3 protein. The top ten hold around 26% of the sample, which has a few hundred thousand distinct CDR3 sequences, 20% to 30% seen once. The sequencing here drew on peripheral blood mononuclear cells (PBMCs), taken when the disease was refractory, from a patient treated with antithyroid drugs. This chain uses TRBV25-1 with TRBJ1-1; no clear D. The clonotype was recovered from a female donor with Graves disease. CDR3 coding DNA: TGTGCCAGCAGTGATGTACCGACGGAAGCTTTCTTT. Protein: CASSDVPTEAFF.